The clone carrying this TCR beta chain was recorded only once. These data originate in a study of blood T cell repertoires in COVID-19. About the study: Sites in the United States, Italy and Spain provided acute and convalescent COVID-19 samples. T cells, B-cell-depleted T cells, or PBMCs supplied cDNA or gDNA.

In the study's own analysis: Cell counts per sample came from amplifying reference gene primers. Clones were sequenced by immunoSEQ multiplex PCR, and TCRdb holds only the in-frame ones, with some missing. V, J and clone size were drawn from that table, and D and trimming were deduced from the DNA. The profile covers hundreds of thousands of clones, with around 83% appearing a single time and roughly 7% taken by the ten largest. This CDR3 contains 16 residues. Germline V gene lookup returns CDR1 SGHVS and CDR2 FQNEAQ. The V end lost 5 bases, the J end lost 2 bases, and 18 bases lay between the germline ends.

The receptor was derived from a woman aged 45-65 years with acute or convalescent COVID-19. The rearrangement joins TRBV7-8 to TRBJ1-1, with D possibly being TRBD1 (6 bases). Sample: peripheral blood. CDR3 bases: TGTGCCAGCAGCCTAACGGCAGGGGCCGTTAACACTGAAGCTTTCTTT. This encodes CASSLTAGAVNTEAFF.